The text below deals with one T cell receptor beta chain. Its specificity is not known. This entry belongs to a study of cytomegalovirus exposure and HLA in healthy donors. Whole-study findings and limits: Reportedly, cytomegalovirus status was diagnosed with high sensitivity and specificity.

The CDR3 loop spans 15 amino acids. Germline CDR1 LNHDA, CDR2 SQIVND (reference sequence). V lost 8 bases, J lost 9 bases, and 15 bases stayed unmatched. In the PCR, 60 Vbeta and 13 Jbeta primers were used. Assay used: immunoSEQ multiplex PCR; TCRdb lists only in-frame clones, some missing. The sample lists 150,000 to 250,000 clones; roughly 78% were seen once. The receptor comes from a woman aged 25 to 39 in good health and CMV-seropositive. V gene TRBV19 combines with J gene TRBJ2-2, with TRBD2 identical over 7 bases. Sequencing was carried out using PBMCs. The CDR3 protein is CASSEGREKAWELFF. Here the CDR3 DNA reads TGTGCCAGTTCCGAGGGGCGGGAGAAAGCCTGGGAGCTGTTTTTT.